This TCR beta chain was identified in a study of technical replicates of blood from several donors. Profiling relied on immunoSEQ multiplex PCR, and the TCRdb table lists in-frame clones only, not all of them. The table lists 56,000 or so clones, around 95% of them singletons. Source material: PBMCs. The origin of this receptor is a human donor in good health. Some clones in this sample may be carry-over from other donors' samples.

CDR3 loop: CASSLSWGYPQPQHF. The CDR3 region has the DNA TGTGCCAGCAGTTTATCGTGGGGCTACCCTCAGCCCCAGCATTTT. The chain combines TRBV27 with TRBJ1-5, with D possibly matching TRBD1 (5 bases). The CDR3 runs 15 residues. Per the germline V gene, CDR1 is MNHEY and CDR2 is SMNVEV (reference sequence). With 0 bases removed from V and 6 bases from J, the gap between germline ends came to 12 bases.